Listed here are 10 T cell receptor beta chains from one sample, sequenced in a study of CD8+ T cells in alopecia areata (dated by TCRdb to about 2018). What the time point label conveys for this sample: mouse skin 6 weeks after grafting, around onset of hair loss. The library was generated by the immunoSEQ multiplex PCR assay. For TCR sequencing, RNA was extracted from every sample and reverse transcribed into cDNA to serve as template. TCRdb took over this immuneACCESS table, retaining in-frame rearrangements with V and J assigned. Such tables are incomplete; in checked studies, under half of the missing clones stem from an unresolved V gene, and the remainder is unexplained. Across this sample, around 5,900 clones were tabulated and none appeared just once. The ten top clones hold about a quarter of the sample. Sequencing used skin, obtained at week 6. The source of these receptors is a C3H/HeJ mouse with alopecia areata. Mice belonging to this strain carry MHC haplotype H2-k.

This clone is classed as medium-sized. The gene names given are mouse names. The read ends 4 residues shy of where the CDR3 ends; the end is completed using the germline J gene. The chain couples TRBV13-1 to TRBJ2-3; 8 bases line up with TRBD1. V shed 4 bases and J 1 base; nucleotides not matched to a gene: 2. The CDR3 runs to 14 residues. Germline CDR1 reads NSHNY; CDR2 reads SYGAGN. This CDR3 is CASSQGARAETLYF. CDR3 bases read: TGTGCCAGCAGTCAGGGGGCGCGTGCAGAA.

This clone was counted only a few times. Genes here carry mouse names. The read terminates 4 residues before the CDR3 end, so the remaining end is supplied by the germline J gene. The rearrangement uses TRBV14 and TRBJ1-1; 7 bases line up with TRBD1. The CDR3 extends over 11 amino acids. CDR1 and CDR2 from the germline V gene are SGHDT and FRDEAV. The sequenced part of the CDR3 DNA is TGTGCCAGCAGTTACAGGGGA. Its translation: CASSYRG. The CDR3, in full, reads CASSYRGEVFF.

This clone was picked up many times. The germline and genes are mouse ones. Coverage ceases 4 residues before the CDR3 finishes, and the germline J gene fills in the end. V gene TRBV13-3 combines with J gene TRBJ1-2, with D perhaps matching TRBD1 (5 bases). Germline CDR1 and CDR2: NNHDY and SYVADS. This CDR3 spans 12 amino acids. This CDR3 is CASSGLGGDYTF. CDR3 bases read: TGTGCCAGCAGTGGACTGGGGGGC.

At least ten counts were recorded for this clone. Gene names and germline refer to mouse. The DNA ends 4 residues before the CDR3 does, and the rest of the CDR3 is filled in from the germline J gene. The J gene is TRBJ1-1, the V gene TRBV19; maybe TRBD1 (6 bases). There are 14 residues in the CDR3. Germline V CDR1 and CDR2: FNHDT, SITEND (reference sequence). The germline V and J ends were trimmed by 2 bases and 2 bases, with 10 bases remaining between them. The chain's CDR3 is CASSIGTPNTEVFF. The sequenced part of the CDR3 DNA is TGTGCCAGCAGTATCGGGACACCCAACACA.

This clone was counted many times. The gene names here belong to mouse. The missing CDR3 end, 4 residues past where the read stops, is filled in from the germline J gene. This chain links TRBV13-1 with TRBJ2-1; a weak D match, TRBD2 (5 bases). CDR3 length: 14 residues. Germline assignment: CDR1 NSHNY and CDR2 SYGAGN. V lost 3 bases to trimming and J lost 0 bases, with 7 bases between them. CDR3 DNA, as far as it was read: TGTGCCAGCAGTGCGACTGATAACTATGCT. This gives the protein CASSATDNYA. The entire CDR3 sequence reads CASSATDNYAEQFF.

Comment on this clone: Any gene name here is a mouse gene name. The read terminates 4 residues before the CDR3 end, so the remaining end is supplied by the germline J gene. The rearrangement uses TRBV13-3 and TRBJ2-1, with 7 bases identical to TRBD1. Germline CDR1 reads NNHDY; CDR2 reads SYVADS. The CDR3 is 14 amino acids. V lost 1 base and J lost 4; bases outside the gene matches: 2. Here the CDR3 reads CASSDQGQYAEQFF. The DNA read from the CDR3 is TGTGCCAGCAGTGATCAGGGACAGTATGCT.

As concerns this clone: Gene names and germline refer to mouse. With the read ending 4 residues before the CDR3 end, the germline J gene is used to fill in that end. The chain couples TRBV29 to TRBJ2-5, with D tentatively TRBD2 (7 bases). The ends were cut back, 5 bases at V and 3 bases at J, with 12 bases in the middle. Looked up from germline, CDR1 is MSHET and CDR2 is SYDVDS. The CDR3 consists of 14 residues. CDR3 DNA, as far as it was read: TGTGCTAGCAGTCCCCGGGGGGCTCAAGAC. Translation: CASSPRGAQD. The entire CDR3 is CASSPRGAQDTQYF. The complete variable domain, with remaining parts taken from reference TRBV29 and TRBJ2-5, reads DMKVTQMPRYLIKRMGENVLLECGQDMSHETMYWYRQDPGLGLQLIYISYDVDSNSEGDIPKGYRVSRKKREHFSLILDSAKTNQTSVYFCASSPRGAQDTQYFGPGTRLLVL.

This clone appeared a few times. Mouse germline and gene names are used. The sequence runs out 4 residues before the end of the CDR3; the remainder is reconstructed from the germline J gene. The rearrangement links TRBV1 to TRBJ2-1; TRBD2 aligns across 12 bases. CDR1 is NSQYPW and CDR2 is LRSPGD in the germline V gene (reference sequence). V was pared by 1 base and J by 4 bases, with 8 bases of the junction left unmatched. The CDR3 consists of 18 residues. CDR3 bases read: TGCACCTGCAGTGCAGGTGGGACTGGGGGGTGGGGATATGCT. It encodes CTCSAGGTGGWGYA. In full, the CDR3 is CTCSAGGTGGWGYAEQFF.

This clone appeared many times. Germline and genes here are mouse. Read data end 4 residues before the CDR3 end; the end is taken from the germline J gene. V and J are TRBV5 and TRBJ2-1, with 8 bases aligning to TRBD1. The V and J ends lost 6 bases and 5 bases, in that order; junction bases with no gene match: 3. This CDR3 has 13 amino acids. The germline CDR1 and CDR2 sequences are LGHNA and YNLKQL (reference sequence). The DNA read from the CDR3 is TGTGCCAGCAGTGGACAGGGCGATGCT. Protein sequence: CASSGQGDA. The whole CDR3 sequence reads CASSGQGDAEQFF.

This clone showed up just a few times. Gene names follow the mouse nomenclature. The covered CDR3 bases are TGTGCCAGCTCTCTCTTGACCTGGACTGGGGGCTAT. This translates into CASSLLTWTGGY. The CDR3 as a whole reads CASSLLTWTGGYEQYF. V is TRBV12-2 and J is TRBJ2-7, with 10 bases matching TRBD2. The read terminates 4 residues ahead of where the CDR3 ends, so the germline J gene completes it. This CDR3 region has 16 residues. In germline, CDR1 is SGHLS, CDR2 HYDKME. The junction had 7 bases not matched to a gene; V was cut back by 0 bases and J by 3 bases.